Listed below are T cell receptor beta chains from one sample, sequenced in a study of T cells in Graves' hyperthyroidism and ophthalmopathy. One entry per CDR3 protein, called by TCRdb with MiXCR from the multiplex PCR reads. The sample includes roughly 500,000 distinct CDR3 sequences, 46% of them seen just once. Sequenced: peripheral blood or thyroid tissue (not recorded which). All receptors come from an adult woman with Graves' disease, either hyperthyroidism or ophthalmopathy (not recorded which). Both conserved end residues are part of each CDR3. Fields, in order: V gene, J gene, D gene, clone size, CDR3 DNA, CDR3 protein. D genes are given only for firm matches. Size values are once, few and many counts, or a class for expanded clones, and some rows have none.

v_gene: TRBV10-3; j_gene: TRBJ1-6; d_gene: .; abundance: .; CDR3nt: TGTACCAGCCGCCCTGCGGGGGAGGATAATTCACCCCTCCACTTT; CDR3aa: CTSRPAGEDNSPLHF
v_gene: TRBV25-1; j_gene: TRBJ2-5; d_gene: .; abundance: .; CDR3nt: TGTGCTAGAGATCCGCTGATGGAGACCCAGTACTTC; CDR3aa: CARDPLMETQYF
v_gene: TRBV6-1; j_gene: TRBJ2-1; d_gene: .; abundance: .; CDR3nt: TGTGCCAGCAGTGGGACTGGGCCCCTCGATGAGCAGTTCTTC; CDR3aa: CASSGTGPLDEQFF
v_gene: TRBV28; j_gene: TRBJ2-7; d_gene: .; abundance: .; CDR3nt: TGTGCCAGCAGTTTAAGTGACGGTTACGAGCAGTACTTC; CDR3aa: CASSLSDGYEQYF
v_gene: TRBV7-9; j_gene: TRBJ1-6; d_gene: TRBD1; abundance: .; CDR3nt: TGTGCCAGCAGCCTCGGACAGGGGGCAAATTCACCCCTCCACTTT; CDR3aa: CASSLGQGANSPLHF
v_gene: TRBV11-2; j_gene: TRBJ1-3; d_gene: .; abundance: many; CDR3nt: TGTGCCAGCAGCTCCCTGGACGTAAGCTCTGGAAACACCATATATTTT; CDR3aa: CASSSLDVSSGNTIYF
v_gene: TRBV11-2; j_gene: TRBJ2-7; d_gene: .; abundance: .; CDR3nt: TGTGCCAGCAGCGGGGAGGGACAGGTCGCCTACGAGCAGTACTTC; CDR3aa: CASSGEGQVAYEQYF
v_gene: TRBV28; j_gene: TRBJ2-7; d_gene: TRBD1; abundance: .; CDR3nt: TGTGCCAGCAGTTCCCCCTCGACAGGGAATTACGAGCAGTACTTC; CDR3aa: CASSSPSTGNYEQYF
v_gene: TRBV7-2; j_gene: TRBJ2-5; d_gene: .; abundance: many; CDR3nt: TGTGCCAGCAGCTTAGCCCCGACCACAAAGGCCCAGTACTTC; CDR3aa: CASSLAPTTKAQYF
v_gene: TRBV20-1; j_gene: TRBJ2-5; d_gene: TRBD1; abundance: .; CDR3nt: TGCAGTGCCAGGAAGGGGGCTCCCATCCAAGAGACCCAGTACTTC; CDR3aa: CSARKGAPIQETQYF
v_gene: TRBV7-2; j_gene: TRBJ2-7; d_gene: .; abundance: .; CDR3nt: TGTGCCAGCAGCTTAGTCTCGTTTGCCTACGAGCAGTACTTC; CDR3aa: CASSLVSFAYEQYF
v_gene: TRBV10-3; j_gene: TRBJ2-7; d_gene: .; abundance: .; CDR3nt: TGTGCCATCAGTGGAAAGATTATCGGGTCCTACGAGCAGTACTTC; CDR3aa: CAISGKIIGSYEQYF
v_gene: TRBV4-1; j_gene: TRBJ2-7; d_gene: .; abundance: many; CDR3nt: TGCGCCAGCAGCCAAGGACCGTCGACGGGGGACGAGCAGTACTTC; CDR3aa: CASSQGPSTGDEQYF
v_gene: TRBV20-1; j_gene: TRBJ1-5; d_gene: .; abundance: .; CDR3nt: TGCAGTGCCCGACACACCGATAGCAATCAGCCCCAGCATTTT; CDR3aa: CSARHTDSNQPQHF
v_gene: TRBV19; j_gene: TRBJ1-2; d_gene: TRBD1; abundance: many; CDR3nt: TGTGCCAGTAGCCTGACGGACAGGGGAGAAAGTGGCTACACCTTC; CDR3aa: CASSLTDRGESGYTF
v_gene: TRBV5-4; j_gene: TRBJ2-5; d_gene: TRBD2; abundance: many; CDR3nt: TGTGCCAGCAGCTTGGGGACTAGCAGGGAGACCCAGTACTTC; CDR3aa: CASSLGTSRETQYF
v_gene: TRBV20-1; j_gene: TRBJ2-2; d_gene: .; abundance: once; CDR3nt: TGCAGTGCTAGAAGGGACTCCAACACCGGGGAGCTGTTTTTT; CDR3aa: CSARRDSNTGELFF
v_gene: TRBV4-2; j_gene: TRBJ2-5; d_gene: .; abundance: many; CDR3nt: TGTGCCAGCAGCCAAGAATCCGAGGAGACCCAGTACTTC; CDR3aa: CASSQESEETQYF
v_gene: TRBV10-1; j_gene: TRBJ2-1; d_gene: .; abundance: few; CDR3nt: TGCGCCAGCAGTGATGGACAGAGCGTTTACAATGAGCAGTTCTTC; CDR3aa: CASSDGQSVYNEQFF
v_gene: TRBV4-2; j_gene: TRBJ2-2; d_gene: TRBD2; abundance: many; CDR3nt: TGTGCCAGCAGCAAAGCATGGCCTAGCGGGACGGGGGAGCTGTTTTTT; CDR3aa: CASSKAWPSGTGELFF
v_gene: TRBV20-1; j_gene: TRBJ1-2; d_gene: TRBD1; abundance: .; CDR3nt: TGCAGTGCTAGAGATCGGGGTACAGGGGACGATGGCTACACCTTC; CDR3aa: CSARDRGTGDDGYTF
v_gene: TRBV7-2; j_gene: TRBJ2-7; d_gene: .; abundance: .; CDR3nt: TGTGCCAGCAGTTACTCTTACGTCGGCTACGAGCAGTACTTC; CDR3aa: CASSYSYVGYEQYF